The 14 T cell receptor beta chains reported below all come from one sample, sequenced in a study of T cell responses to AZD1222 COVID-19 vaccine. Repertoires were generated with immunoSEQ multiplex PCR, while TCRdb's copy carries only in-frame clones and drops some. The sample includes tens of thousands of clones, roughly nine tenths of them seen just once. The material was peripheral blood, obtained on day 0 of AZD1222 vaccination. The receptors derive from an adult in good health.

CDR3 sequence (DNA): TGTGCCAGCAGCGTACTAGCGGGAGCGGTCACAGATACGCAGTATTTT. Residues: CASSVLAGAVTDTQYF. The V call is TRBV7-2, the J call TRBJ2-3, with 11 bases aligning to TRBD2. This CDR3 has 16 amino acids. The germline CDR1 and CDR2 sequences are SGHTA and FQGNSA. The V and J ends lost 5 bases and 2 bases, in that order; junction bases with no gene match: 6.

The sample holds one count of this clone. The gene calls are TRBV19 and TRBJ1-1; TRBD1 is a possible D gene (5 bases). Trimming took off 2 bases at V and 0 bases at J, with 7 bases between the two ends. The length of the CDR3 is 14 residues. Germline CDR1 is LNHDA and CDR2 is SQIVND (reference sequence). CDR3 in DNA: TGTGCCAGTAGTATACCAGGGTTGAACACTGAAGCTTTCTTT. Translation: CASSIPGLNTEAFF.

The chain uses TRBV4-3 and TRBJ2-4; possible D gene TRBD2, 5 bases. The CDR3 has 16 amino acids. Germline V gene data show CDR1 as LGHNA and CDR2 as YSLEER. V was shortened by 0 bases and J by 1 base, with 10 bases between the two germline ends. The chain's CDR3 is CASSQDSGGAKNIQYF. The CDR3 nucleotides read TGCGCCAGCAGCCAAGACTCAGGAGGCGCCAAAAACATTCAGTACTTC.

The gene calls are TRBV7-8 and TRBJ2-5, with a possible D match to TRBD2 (5 bases). V was shortened by 5 bases and J by 3 bases, with 16 bases between the two germline ends. The CDR3 length is 15 residues. Germline V gene sequence: CDR1 SGHVS, CDR2 FQNEAQ. The chain's CDR3 is CASSPGNFEEETQYF. Written as DNA, the CDR3 is TGTGCCAGCAGCCCGGGAAATTTTGAGGAAGAGACCCAGTACTTC.

This sequence joins TRBV10-2 and TRBJ1-3; D ambiguous. The CDR3 spans 16 residues. Trimming removed 6 bases at V and 0 bases at J, with 15 bases between. Germline CDR1 reads WSHSY; CDR2 reads SAAADI. CDR3 in DNA: TGCGCCAGCAGCCCGACGATCAAGTCCTCTGGAAACACCATATATTTT. Translated, it gives CASSPTIKSSGNTIYF.

The rearrangement joins TRBV27 to TRBJ1-5; D uncertain. V was trimmed by 3 bases and J by 5 bases, leaving 14 bases between them. In germline, CDR1 is MNHEY, CDR2 SMNVEV (reference sequence). This CDR3 region has 15 residues. The CDR3, as DNA: TGTGCCAGCAGTTTCCTCGAAGGTGGGCATCAGCCCCAGCATTTT. Protein: CASSFLEGGHQPQHF.

The CDR3 here is CASHQRDSGNTIYF. The DNA for the CDR3 is TGTGCCAGCCACCAGCGGGACTCTGGAAACACCATATATTTT. The chain recombines TRBV2 with TRBJ1-3; D remains unclear. Germline CDR1 SNHLY, CDR2 FYNNEI. The V gene lost 8 bases and the J gene lost 0 bases, with 11 bases spanning the gap. The CDR3 covers 14 residues.

CDR3 in amino acids: CASSLGSGGINEQFF. Here the CDR3 DNA reads TGTGCCAGCAGCTTAGGCTCTGGCGGGATAAATGAGCAGTTCTTC. The J gene is TRBJ2-1, the V gene TRBV7-6; a weak D match, TRBD2 (6 bases). This CDR3 has 15 amino acids. The germline CDR1 and CDR2 sequences are SGHVS and FNYEAQ. The germline V and J ends were trimmed by 1 base and 7 bases, with 14 bases remaining between them.

The rearrangement links TRBV11-3 to TRBJ2-5, with 7 bases matching TRBD2. V lost 1 base, J lost 5 bases, and 10 bases stayed unmatched. Germline V lookup: CDR1 SGHNT, CDR2 YENEEA. The CDR3 totals 16 residues. CDR3 DNA: TGTGCCAGCAGCTTAGGGGATTTATGGCGGGGGGAGACCCAGTACTTC. Residues: CASSLGDLWRGETQYF.

The chain links TRBV11-2 to TRBJ2-1, with D possibly TRBD1 on 5 matching bases. The CDR3 length is 11 residues. Germline V gene lookup returns CDR1 SGHAT and CDR2 FQNNGV. Trimming pared 7 bases from V and 9 bases from J, leaving 10 bases between. The CDR3 nucleotides read TGTGCCAGCACCTTTAGGGGTGAGCAGTTCTTC. It translates to CASTFRGEQFF. Full variable domain (outside the CDR3, taken from reference TRBV11-2 and TRBJ2-1): EAGVAQSPRYKIIEKRQSVAFWCNPISGHATLYWYQQILGQGPKLLIQFQNNGVVDDSQLPKDRFSAERLKGVDSTLKIQPAKLEDSAVYLCASTFRGEQFFGPGTRLTVL.

This clone has only a few counts. The rearrangement joins TRBV28 to TRBJ2-3; a possible D gene is TRBD2 (6 bases). Per the germline V gene, CDR1 is MDHEN and CDR2 is SYDVKM. V lost 5 bases to trimming and J lost 2 bases, with 20 bases between them. The CDR3 contains 17 residues. CDR3 region: CASSLRDQGRYTDTQYF. The CDR3 bases are TGTGCCAGCAGTCTAAGAGACCAAGGGAGGTACACAGATACGCAGTATTTT.

CDR3 DNA sequence: TGTGCCAGCAGCCAGGGGTACGGAAACACCATATATTTT. Translated: CASSQGYGNTIYF. The chain employs TRBV9 and TRBJ1-3; D might be TRBD1 (6 bases). Looked up from germline, CDR1 is SGDLS and CDR2 is YYNGEE. V lost 4 bases, J lost 4 bases, and 9 bases lay in between. This CDR3 has 13 residues. The full variable domain, with the rest looked up from reference TRBV9 and TRBJ1-3, is DSGVTQTPKHLITATGQRVTLRCSPRSGDLSVYWYQQSLDQGLQFLIQYYNGEERAKGNILERFSAQQFPDLHSELNLSSLELGDSALYFCASSQGYGNTIYFGEGSWLTVV.

This rearrangement joins TRBV28 to TRBJ2-5; no definite D call. V lost 1 base to trimming and J lost 5 bases, with 8 bases between them. CDR3 size: 13 residues. The germline CDR1 and CDR2 sequences are MDHEN and SYDVKM. CDR3 in DNA: TGTGCCAGCAGTTTATACCGCCGGGAGACCCAGTACTTC. It encodes CASSLYRRETQYF.

The genes are TRBV5-4 and TRBJ1-6; a weak D match, TRBD1 (5 bases). Deletions cut 3 bases from V and 10 bases from J, with 17 bases between. CDR1 is SGHNT, CDR2 YYREEE, per germline (reference sequence). This CDR3 spans 15 amino acids. CDR3 region: CASSWGPESWSPLHF. Written as DNA, the CDR3 is TGTGCCAGCAGCTGGGGCCCCGAAAGTTGGTCACCCCTCCACTTT. The variable domain in full, with the rest retrieved from reference TRBV5-4 and TRBJ1-6, is ETGVTQSPTHLIKTRGQQVTLRCSSQSGHNTVSWYQQALGQGPQFIFQYYREEENGRGNFPPRFSGLQFPNYSSELNVNALELDDSALYLCASSWGPESWSPLHFGNGTRLTVT.